The 12 T cell receptor beta chains below come from one sample, sequenced in a study of blood T cell repertoires in COVID-19. Method: immunoSEQ multiplex PCR; TCRdb's copy keeps in-frame clones and lacks some. This table has fewer than 350,000 clones, around 88% appearing once. The specimen was PBMCs or T cells enriched from blood (not recorded which). Receptors were obtained from a woman in her thirties or forties who had recovered from COVID-19.

CDR3 amino acids: CASSLGPQGATEETQYF. The CDR3 nucleotides read TGCGCCAGCAGCTTGGGTCCTCAGGGGGCGACGGAAGAGACCCAGTACTTC. The rearrangement joins TRBV5-1 to TRBJ2-5, with 8 bases that match TRBD1. CDR3 length: 17 amino acids. Germline V gene sequence: CDR1 SGHRS, CDR2 YFSETQ. Trimming took 0 bases from V and 3 from J; bases not matched to a gene: 10.

The chain is built from TRBV19 and TRBJ1-1; maybe TRBD1 (6 bases). Trimming left V 6 bases short and J 1 base short, with 15 bases between. CDR3 length: 15 residues. CDR1 LNHDA and CDR2 SQIVND come from the germline V gene (reference sequence). The CDR3 here is CASRSPAGENTEAFF. The CDR3 coding sequence is TGTGCCAGTAGATCCCCCGCAGGGGAGAACACTGAAGCTTTCTTT.

A single count supports this clone. The rearrangement uses TRBV10-3 and TRBJ2-3, with 8 bases matching TRBD1. CDR3 length: 23 residues. V trimming: 7 bases; J trimming: 2 bases; junction bases outside the gene matches: 32. Germline CDR1 and CDR2: ENHRY and SYGVKD. CDR3 loop: CAIKGAVKLTDRVNTRFTDTQYF. The CDR3 region has the DNA TGTGCCATCAAAGGGGCGGTGAAACTCACGGACAGGGTAAACACACGGTTCACAGATACGCAGTATTTT.

The chain employs TRBV7-2 and TRBJ1-5, with D hard to call. Trimming pared 1 base from V and 0 bases from J, leaving 7 bases between. The CDR3 has 15 residues. Germline CDR1 SGHTA, CDR2 FQGNSA. The CDR3 region is CASSLVLGSNQPQHF. As DNA, the CDR3 is TGTGCCAGCAGCTTAGTTCTCGGTAGCAATCAGCCCCAGCATTTT.

The count of this clone is one. The chain couples TRBV7-9 to TRBJ2-7; 8 bases are a match to TRBD1. CDR1 SEHNR and CDR2 FQNEAQ come from the germline V gene (reference sequence). The CDR3 totals 15 residues. V shed 0 bases and J 8 bases; nucleotides not matched to a gene: 9. The DNA of the CDR3 is TGTGCCAGCAGCTTAGCGGGGACAGGACGGCTCAAGCAGTACTTC. Protein product: CASSLAGTGRLKQYF.

The chain recombines TRBV6-2 or TRBV6-3 with TRBJ2-7; D unresolved. The CDR3 covers 17 residues. Germline lookup yields CDR1 MNHEY and CDR2 SVGEGT. V was pared by 2 bases and J by 6 bases, with 23 bases between. In nucleotides, the CDR3 is TGTGCCAGCAGTTACACCGCCGGAAGACCGACTCCATCCGAGCAGTACTTC. Translating it yields CASSYTAGRPTPSEQYF.

The V gene is TRBV7-9, the J gene TRBJ2-1, with a weak D call TRBD2 (6 bases). This CDR3 has 12 residues. V was pared by 5 bases and J by 14 bases, with 16 bases between. The germline V gene has CDR1 SEHNR and CDR2 FQNEAQ (reference sequence). The CDR3 here is CASSNGGPWEFF. As DNA, the CDR3 is TGTGCCAGCAGCAACGGAGGGCCCTGGGAGTTCTTC.

This rearrangement joins TRBV11-2 to TRBJ2-7, with 10 bases fitting TRBD2. With 1 base clipped from V and 6 bases from J, the junction kept 6 bases outside the gene matches. This CDR3 contains 15 residues. Germline CDR1 SGHAT, CDR2 FQNNGV. CDR3 protein: CASSLAGTSGIEQYF. The DNA for the CDR3 is TGTGCCAGCAGCTTAGCCGGAACTAGCGGGATCGAGCAGTACTTC.

CDR3 sequence: CASELPTGQETQYF. CDR3 nucleotide sequence: TGTGCCAGCGAACTCCCAACGGGTCAAGAGACCCAGTACTTC. The chain has TRBV6-5 and TRBJ2-5; D is unresolved. This CDR3 is 14 amino acids long. Germline V CDR1 and CDR2: MNHEY, SVGAGI. V was clipped by 8 bases and J by 2 bases, with 15 bases between them.

J is TRBJ2-6 and V is TRBV2; TRBD1 matches 8 bases. J gave up 0 bases and V 6 bases, and 7 bases lay outside the gene matches. This CDR3 has 17 residues. Germline lookup yields CDR1 SNHLY and CDR2 FYNNEI. In nucleotides, the CDR3 is TGTGCCAGCAGAAACAGGGGGAGCAGCTCTGGGGCCAACGTCCTGACTTTC. Translation gives CASRNRGSSSGANVLTF.

V is TRBV28 and J is TRBJ2-5; 14 bases align to TRBD2. The CDR3 loop spans 16 amino acids. CDR1 MDHEN and CDR2 SYDVKM come from the germline V gene. V lost 7 bases, J lost 5 bases, and 9 bases stayed unmatched. The CDR3 is CASMGLAGVRGETQYF. CDR3 DNA sequence: TGTGCCAGCATGGGACTAGCGGGAGTTCGTGGGGAGACCCAGTACTTC.

The DNA for the CDR3 is TGTGCCAGCAGCTTAGATCGGGACAATTCGGGCTATGGCTACACCTTC. It translates to CASSLDRDNSGYGYTF. The chain carries TRBV11-2 and TRBJ1-2, with D tentatively TRBD1 (6 bases). The CDR3 extends over 16 amino acids. CDR1 and CDR2 from the germline V gene are SGHAT and FQNNGV. Trimming left V 0 bases short and J 4 bases short, with 15 bases between.